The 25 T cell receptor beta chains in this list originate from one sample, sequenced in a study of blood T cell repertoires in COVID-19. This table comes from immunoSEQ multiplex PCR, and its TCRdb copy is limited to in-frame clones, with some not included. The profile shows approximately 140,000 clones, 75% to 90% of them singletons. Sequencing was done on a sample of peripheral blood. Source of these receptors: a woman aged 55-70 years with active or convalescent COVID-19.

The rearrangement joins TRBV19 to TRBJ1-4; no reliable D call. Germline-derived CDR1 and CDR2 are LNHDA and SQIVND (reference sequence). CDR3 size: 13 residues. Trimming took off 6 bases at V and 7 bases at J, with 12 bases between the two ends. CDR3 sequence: CASSHQTREKLFF. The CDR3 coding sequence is TGTGCCAGTAGCCACCAGACACGTGAAAAACTGTTTTTT.

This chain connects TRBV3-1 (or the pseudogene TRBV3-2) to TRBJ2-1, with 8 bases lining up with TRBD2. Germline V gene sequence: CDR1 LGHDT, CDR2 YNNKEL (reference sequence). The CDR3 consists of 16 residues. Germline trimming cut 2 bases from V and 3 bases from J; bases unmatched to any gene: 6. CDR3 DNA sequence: TGTGCCAGCAGCCAAAATAGCGGGGAACGCTACAATGAGCAGTTCTTC. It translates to CASSQNSGERYNEQFF.

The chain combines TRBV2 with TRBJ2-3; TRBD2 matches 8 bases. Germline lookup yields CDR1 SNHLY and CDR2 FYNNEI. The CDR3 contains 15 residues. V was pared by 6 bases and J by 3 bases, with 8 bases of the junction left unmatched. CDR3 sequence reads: CASRGGAGVTDTQYF. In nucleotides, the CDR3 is TGTGCCAGCAGGGGGGGAGCGGGGGTTACAGATACGCAGTATTTT. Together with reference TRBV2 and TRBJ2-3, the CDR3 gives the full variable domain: EPEVTQTPSHQVTQMGQEVILRCVPISNHLYFYWYRQILGQKVEFLVSFYNNEISEKSEIFDDQFSVERPDGSNFTLKIRSTKLEDSAMYFCASRGGAGVTDTQYFGPGTRLTVL.

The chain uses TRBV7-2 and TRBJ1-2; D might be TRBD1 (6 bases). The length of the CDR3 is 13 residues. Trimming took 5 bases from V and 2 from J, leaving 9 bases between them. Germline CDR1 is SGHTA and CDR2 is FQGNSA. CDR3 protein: CASSLRGNYGYTF. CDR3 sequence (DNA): TGTGCCAGCAGCCTAAGGGGGAACTATGGCTACACCTTC.

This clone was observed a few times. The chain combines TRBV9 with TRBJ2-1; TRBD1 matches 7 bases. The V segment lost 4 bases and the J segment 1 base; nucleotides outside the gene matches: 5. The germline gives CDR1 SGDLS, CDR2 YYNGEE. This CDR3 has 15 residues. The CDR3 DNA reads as TGTGCCAGCAGCCTCGAGGGGGCGTCCTACAATGAGCAGTTCTTC. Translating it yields CASSLEGASYNEQFF.

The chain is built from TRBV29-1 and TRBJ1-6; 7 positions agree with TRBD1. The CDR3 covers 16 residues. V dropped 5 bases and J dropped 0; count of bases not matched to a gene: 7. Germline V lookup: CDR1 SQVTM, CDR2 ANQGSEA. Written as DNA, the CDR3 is TGCAGCGTTTCCTTGGGACAGCCCTCCTATAATTCACCCCTCCACTTT. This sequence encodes CSVSLGQPSYNSPLHF.

The CDR3 spells CASSPPGGGGGYTF. The DNA of the CDR3 is TGTGCCAGCTCACCACCTGGAGGAGGCGGAGGCTACACCTTC. V usage is TRBV18 and J usage is TRBJ1-2; no clear D. CDR1 is KGHSH, CDR2 LQKENI, per germline. CDR3 length equals 14 residues. The V end was cut by 0 bases, the J end by 8 bases, with 13 bases between.

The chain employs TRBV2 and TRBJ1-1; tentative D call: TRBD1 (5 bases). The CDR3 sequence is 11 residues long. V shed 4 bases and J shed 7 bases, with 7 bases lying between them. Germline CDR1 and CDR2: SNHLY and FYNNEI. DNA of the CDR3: TGTGCCAGCAGTGGACAGATTGAAGCTTTCTTT. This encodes CASSGQIEAFF.

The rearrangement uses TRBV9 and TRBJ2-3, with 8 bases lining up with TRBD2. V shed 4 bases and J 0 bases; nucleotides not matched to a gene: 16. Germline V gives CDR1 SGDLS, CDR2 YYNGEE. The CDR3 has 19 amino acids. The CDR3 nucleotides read TGTGCCAGCAGCCCCCGCATGGGGCGGGGGGCTGTTAGCACAGATACGCAGTATTTT. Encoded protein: CASSPRMGRGAVSTDTQYF.

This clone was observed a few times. As DNA, the CDR3 is TGTGCCAGCAGTTTATGGGCGGGGTCCGAAGAGACCCAGTACTTC. Translation: CASSLWAGSEETQYF. This chain links TRBV27 with TRBJ2-5; weak D call: TRBD2 (6 bases). The CDR3 totals 15 residues. The germline V gene encodes CDR1 MNHEY and CDR2 SMNVEV (reference sequence). Trimming shortened V by 1 base and J by 3 bases, and 12 bases separated the two germline ends.

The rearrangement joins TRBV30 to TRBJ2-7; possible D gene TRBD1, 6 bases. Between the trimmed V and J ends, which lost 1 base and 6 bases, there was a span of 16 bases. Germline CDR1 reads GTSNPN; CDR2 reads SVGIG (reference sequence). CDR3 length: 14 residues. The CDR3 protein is CAWSGQGRTAEQYF. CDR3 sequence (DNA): TGTGCCTGGAGTGGCCAGGGGAGAACGGCCGAGCAGTACTTC.

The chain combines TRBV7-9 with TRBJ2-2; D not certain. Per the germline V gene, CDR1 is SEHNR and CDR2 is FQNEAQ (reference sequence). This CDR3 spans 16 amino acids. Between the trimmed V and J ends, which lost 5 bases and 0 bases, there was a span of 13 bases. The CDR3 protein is CASSGDINSNTGELFF. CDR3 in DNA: TGTGCCAGCAGCGGTGACATTAATTCGAACACCGGGGAGCTGTTTTTT. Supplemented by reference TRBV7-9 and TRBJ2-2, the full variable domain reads DTGVSQNPRHKITKRGQNVTFRCDPISEHNRLYWYRQTLGQGPEFLTYFQNEAQLEKSRLLSDRFSAERPKGSFSTLEIQRTEQGDSAMYLCASSGDINSNTGELFFGEGSRLTVL.

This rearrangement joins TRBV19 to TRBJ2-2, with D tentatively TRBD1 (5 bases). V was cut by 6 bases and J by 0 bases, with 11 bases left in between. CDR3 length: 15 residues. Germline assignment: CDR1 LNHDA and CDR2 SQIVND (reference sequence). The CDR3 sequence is CASSQDMSNTGELFF. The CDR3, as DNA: TGTGCCAGTAGCCAGGACATGTCGAACACCGGGGAGCTGTTTTTT. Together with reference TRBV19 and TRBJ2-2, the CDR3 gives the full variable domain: DGGITQSPKYLFRKEGQNVTLSCEQNLNHDAMYWYRQDPGQGLRLIYYSQIVNDFQKGDIAEGYSVSREKKESFPLTVTSAQKNPTAFYLCASSQDMSNTGELFFGEGSRLTVL.

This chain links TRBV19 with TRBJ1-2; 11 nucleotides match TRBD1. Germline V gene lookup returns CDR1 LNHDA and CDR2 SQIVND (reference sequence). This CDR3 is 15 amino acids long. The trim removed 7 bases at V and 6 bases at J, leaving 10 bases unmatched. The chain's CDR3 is CASKDRGQGANGYTF. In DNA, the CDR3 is TGTGCCAGTAAGGACAGAGGACAGGGGGCTAATGGCTACACCTTC.

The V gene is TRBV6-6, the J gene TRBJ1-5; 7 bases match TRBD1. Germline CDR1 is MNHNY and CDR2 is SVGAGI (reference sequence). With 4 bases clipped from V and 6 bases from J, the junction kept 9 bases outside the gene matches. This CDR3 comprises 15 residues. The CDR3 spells CASSLPGQQGQPQHF. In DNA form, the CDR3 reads TGTGCCAGCAGTTTACCGGGACAGCAGGGTCAGCCCCAGCATTTT.

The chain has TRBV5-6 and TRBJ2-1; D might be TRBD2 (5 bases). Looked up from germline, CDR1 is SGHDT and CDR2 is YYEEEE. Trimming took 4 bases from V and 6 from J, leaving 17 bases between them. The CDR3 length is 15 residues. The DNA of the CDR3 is TGTGCCAGCAGCCGCGGTGCTTCCAGCGGCAATGAGCAGTTCTTC. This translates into CASSRGASSGNEQFF.

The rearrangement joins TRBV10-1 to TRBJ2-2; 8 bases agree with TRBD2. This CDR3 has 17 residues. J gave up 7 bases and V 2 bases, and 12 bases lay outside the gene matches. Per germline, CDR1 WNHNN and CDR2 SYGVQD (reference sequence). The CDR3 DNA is TGCGCCAGCAGTGAGCTGGTAGCGGGACAACCAGGCGGGGAGCTGTTTTTT. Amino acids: CASSELVAGQPGGELFF.

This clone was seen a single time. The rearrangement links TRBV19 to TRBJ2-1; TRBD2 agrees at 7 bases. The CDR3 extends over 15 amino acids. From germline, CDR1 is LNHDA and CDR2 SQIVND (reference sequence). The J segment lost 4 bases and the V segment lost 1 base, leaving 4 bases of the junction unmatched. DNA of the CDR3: TGTGCCAGTAGTATAGTGGGGGGGTATTACAATGAGCAGTTCTTC. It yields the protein CASSIVGGYYNEQFF.

This CDR3 is CASSLGQGAVNTEAFF. In DNA, the CDR3 is TGTGCCAGTAGTTTGGGACAGGGGGCCGTGAACACTGAAGCTTTCTTT. V gene TRBV19 combines with J gene TRBJ1-1; 12 positions match TRBD1. CDR1 and CDR2 from the germline V gene are LNHDA and SQIVND (reference sequence). The V and J ends lost 5 bases and 0 bases, in that order; junction bases with no gene match: 4. The CDR3 is 16 amino acids.

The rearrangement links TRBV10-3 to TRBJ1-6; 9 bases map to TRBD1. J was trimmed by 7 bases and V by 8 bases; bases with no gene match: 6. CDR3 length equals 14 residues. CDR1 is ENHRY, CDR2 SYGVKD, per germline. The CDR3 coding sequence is TGTGCCATCCGGGACAGGGATTCAAATTCACCCCTCCACTTT. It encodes CAIRDRDSNSPLHF.

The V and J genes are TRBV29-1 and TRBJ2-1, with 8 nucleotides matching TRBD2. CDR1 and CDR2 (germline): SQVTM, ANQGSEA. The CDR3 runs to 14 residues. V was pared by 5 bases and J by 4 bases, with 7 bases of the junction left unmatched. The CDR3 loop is CSVRGGANYNEQFF. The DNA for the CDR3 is TGCAGCGTTCGGGGGGGGGCCAATTACAATGAGCAGTTCTTC.

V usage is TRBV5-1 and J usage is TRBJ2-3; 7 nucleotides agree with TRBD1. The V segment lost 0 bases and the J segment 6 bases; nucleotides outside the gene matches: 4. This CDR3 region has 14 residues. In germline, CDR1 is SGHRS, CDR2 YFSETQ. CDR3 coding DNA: TGCGCCAGCAGCTTGGTCACAGGGGCGGATACGCAGTATTTT. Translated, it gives CASSLVTGADTQYF.

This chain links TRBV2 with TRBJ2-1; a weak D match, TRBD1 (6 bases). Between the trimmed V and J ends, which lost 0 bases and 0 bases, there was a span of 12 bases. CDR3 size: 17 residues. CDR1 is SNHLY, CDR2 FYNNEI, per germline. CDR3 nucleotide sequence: TGTGCCAGCAGTGAAGCGGGGGCCTTGCCCTCCTACAATGAGCAGTTCTTC. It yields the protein CASSEAGALPSYNEQFF.

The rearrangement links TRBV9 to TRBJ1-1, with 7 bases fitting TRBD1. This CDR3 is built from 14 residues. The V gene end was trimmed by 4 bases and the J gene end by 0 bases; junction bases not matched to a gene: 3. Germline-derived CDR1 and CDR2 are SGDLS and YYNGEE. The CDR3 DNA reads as TGTGCCAGCAGCTTGACAGGGTTGAACACTGAAGCTTTCTTT. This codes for CASSLTGLNTEAFF.

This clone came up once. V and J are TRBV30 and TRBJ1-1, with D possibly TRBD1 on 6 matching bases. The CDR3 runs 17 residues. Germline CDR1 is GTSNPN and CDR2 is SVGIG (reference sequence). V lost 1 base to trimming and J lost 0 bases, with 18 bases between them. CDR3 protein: CAWSEIDRSFMNTEAFF. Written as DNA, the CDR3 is TGTGCCTGGAGTGAGATAGACAGGAGCTTTATGAACACTGAAGCTTTCTTT.